This TCR beta chain was captured in a study of T cells in localized non-small cell lung cancer (dated by TCRdb to about 2020). For the study in its entirety: The study analyzed T cell repertoires of 236 early-stage NSCLC patients, comparing tumors and uninvolved tumor-adjacent lungs. The cohort was made up of hundreds of treatment-naive NSCLC patients whose localized lung tumors had been resected. NSCLC patients had a mean age of roughly 69 years, and around 140 were male and over 85 female.

TCR beta CDR3 regions were sequenced from DNA using the immunoSEQ Assay. The study's own analysis went as follows. T cell density was computed as TCR beta template counts normalized to usable DNA estimated by amplifying housekeeping genes. Richness was estimated using the preseqR package, with extrapolation to 400,000 templates for PBMC samples and to 120,000 templates for tissue samples. Clonality was defined by subtracting Pielou's evenness from one. Differential abundance testing on productive amino-acid clonotypes, with a minimum total count of 5 and an alpha of 0.1, was used to identify tissue-enriched TCRs. The Jaccard Index and the Morisita Overlap Index were used to measure repertoire overlap between compartments. TCR beta CDR3s were clustered by GLIPH together with public tetramer-defined viral CDR3s, and at least three viral sequences plus V-gene enrichment were required for viral motifs. TCRdb holds this immuneACCESS table with in-frame rearrangements only. Some clones are missing; in checked studies, unresolved V genes explain under half, and the rest has no known cause. The DNA gave D and trimming, while V, J and clone size come from that table. Here the sample has tens of thousands of clones; approximately 80% occur a single time. About a tenth of the sample comes from the top ten.

V and J are truncated by 0 bases and 12 bases respectively, leaving an intervening sequence of 12 bases. The CDR3 has 12 amino acids, counting the end cysteine and phenylalanine. Only the CDR3 part of the read is kept: 36 bases, read in frame from the first base. Per the germline V gene (reference sequence), SGHNT is the CDR1 and YYREEE is the CDR2. What the study reported, not specific to this receptor: Because multi-region tumor sequencing was not done, intratumor heterogeneity could not be ruled out. A median of roughly 50 of the top 100 tumor clones turned up in the paired uninvolved adjacent lung, and 25 to 30 of those clones also ranked among the top 100 of that same adjacent lung. The highest T cell clonality was observed in uninvolved tumor-adjacent lung, where clonality exceeded that of tumor, suggesting that antigenic responses were more focused in uninvolved tumor-adjacent lung. Because of the exploratory design, TCR variables were selected using unadjusted p-values without false-discovery rate correction. Longer overall survival was associated with higher blood T cell density, whereas shorter survival was associated with higher adjacent-lung clonality.

With respect to this clone: Its antigen remains unidentified. No base quality information exists; no much larger clone differs at one position.

At diagnosis, peripheral blood, uninvolved tumor-adjacent lung and tumor were collected and stored as a combination of fresh-frozen and FFPE material. For TCR repertoire profiling, the blood samples were analyzed as peripheral blood mononuclear cells. The input for sequencing was peripheral blood, taken before any cancer treatment. The V and J genes are TRBV5-4 and TRBJ1-2; TRBD1 is perhaps the D gene, given 6 matching bases. The clonotype originates from an older female donor with stage I lung adenocarcinoma. The CDR3 protein is CASSLGGGTDTF. At the DNA level, the sequence is TGTGCCAGCAGCTTGGGAGGGGGGACCGACACCTTC.